The 21 T cell receptor beta chains below all came from one sample that was sequenced in a study of regulatory T cells in long-lasting Graves disease. Time point here: newly diagnosed GD, antithyroid drugs for less than 3 months. Construction of the TCR library relied on RNA isolated from PBMCs. The TCR beta library used iRepertoire HTBI primers with Arm-PCR amplification of CDR3. TCRdb itself ran the multiplex PCR reads through MiXCR, one entry per CDR3 protein. The data contain over 450,000 distinct CDR3 sequences, more than 10% of them singletons. The data were also submitted as part of a second study, on T cells in Graves' hyperthyroidism and ophthalmopathy.

The sequenced sample was peripheral blood mononuclear cells (PBMCs), obtained at new diagnosis, from a patient treated with antithyroid drugs. These receptors all come from a woman in her twenties or thirties with Graves disease.

As for this clonotype: Possible read error: a much larger clone is one base away. The J gene is TRBJ2-3, the V gene TRBV7-2; D is unresolved. The V gene's germline CDR1 is SGHTA and CDR2 FQGNSA. This CDR3 spans 12 amino acids. The germline V and J ends were trimmed by 5 bases and 2 bases, with 5 bases remaining between them. The CDR3 here is CASSKYTDTQYF. CDR3 DNA sequence: TGTGCCAGCAGCAAATACACAGATACGCAGTATTTT.

This clonotype was observed at least ten times. V gene TRBV27 combines with J gene TRBJ2-7, with TRBD2 matching 7 bases. Trimming removed 3 bases from V and 3 bases from J; junction bases left unmatched: 5. The V gene's germline CDR1 is MNHEY and CDR2 SMNVEV (reference sequence). This CDR3 has 14 amino acids. CDR3 DNA: TGTGCCAGCAGTTTGGCGGGGGTCGGCTACGAGCAGTACTTC. Its protein product is CASSLAGVGYEQYF.

The V call is TRBV9, the J call TRBJ2-7; TRBD2 aligns across 10 bases. Germline V gene data show CDR1 as SGDLS and CDR2 as YYNGEE. Losses at the gene ends were 3 bases for V and 5 bases for J; bases not matched to a gene: 11. This CDR3 is 16 amino acids long. The CDR3 reads CASSGGGAGGRNEQYF. CDR3 in DNA: TGTGCCAGCAGCGGCGGGGGAGCGGGAGGGCGGAACGAGCAGTACTTC. The variable domain in full, completed from reference TRBV9 and TRBJ2-7, reads DSGVTQTPKHLITATGQRVTLRCSPRSGDLSVYWYQQSLDQGLQFLIQYYNGEERAKGNILERFSAQQFPDLHSELNLSSLELGDSALYFCASSGGGAGGRNEQYFGPGTRLTVT.

The V and J genes are TRBV28 and TRBJ2-7; 12 bases line up with TRBD2. V was clipped by 6 bases and J by 2 bases; unmatched bases: 2. Looked up from germline, CDR1 is MDHEN and CDR2 is SYDVKM. CDR3 length: 14 residues. CDR3 loop: CASRLAGGAYEQYF. The CDR3 DNA follows: TGTGCCAGCAGGCTAGCGGGGGGGGCCTACGAGCAGTACTTC.

Comment on this clonotype: The CDR3 does not close with the conserved phenylalanine or tryptophan, likely indicating a read error. The CDR3 DNA reads TGCAGTGCCGGACTAGCGGGAAGCACAGATACGCAGTATGTT. It codes for CSAGLAGSTDTQYV. V and J are TRBV20-1 and TRBJ2-3, with 12 bases matching TRBD2. J was trimmed by 0 bases and V by 6 bases; bases with no gene match: 1. Germline CDR1 reads DFQATT; CDR2 reads SNEGSKA (reference sequence). The CDR3 has 14 amino acids.

The chain couples TRBV7-8 to TRBJ2-2; 8 nucleotides match TRBD2. CDR1 is SGHVS and CDR2 is FQNEAQ in the germline V gene. The CDR3 is made up of 16 amino acids. The ends lost 2 bases at V and 1 base at J; junction bases unmatched: 3. CDR3 nucleotide sequence: TGTGCCAGCAGCTTAAGAACTAGCGGGAACACCGGGGAGCTGTTTTTT. Protein sequence: CASSLRTSGNTGELFF.

This clonotype was seen repeatedly, ten times or more. V and J are TRBV18 and TRBJ2-7; TRBD1 might be the D (6 bases). The CDR3 length is 14 residues. Germline values: CDR1 KGHSH, CDR2 LQKENI. The V end was cut by 4 bases, the J end by 0 bases, with 10 bases between. The CDR3 bases are TGTGCCAGCTCACTCTTGGACAGCTCCTACGAGCAGTACTTC. As protein: CASSLLDSSYEQYF.

J is TRBJ2-3 and V is TRBV6-2 or TRBV6-3; 7 nucleotides line up with TRBD1. V lost 6 bases to trimming and J lost 4 bases; unmatched junction nucleotides: 7. This CDR3 comprises 14 residues. Germline values: CDR1 MNHEY, CDR2 SVGEGT. CDR3 DNA: TGTGCCAGCAGATCAGACAGGGACCCAGATACGCAGTATTTT. This codes for CASRSDRDPDTQYF.

This clonotype has just a few counts. This chain connects TRBV20-1 to TRBJ1-6; 9 bases are shared with TRBD1. V lost 1 base to trimming and J lost 4 bases; unmatched junction nucleotides: 5. Germline lookup yields CDR1 DFQATT and CDR2 SNEGSKA (reference sequence). The length of the CDR3 is 16 residues. In nucleotides, the CDR3 is TGCAGTGCTAGAGTGGAGGACAGGGGTTATAATTCACCCCTCCACTTT. Protein sequence: CSARVEDRGYNSPLHF.

V and J are TRBV20-1 and TRBJ2-7; no firm D call. This CDR3 region has 15 residues. V was trimmed by 5 bases and J by 4 bases, leaving 21 bases between them. Germline-derived CDR1 and CDR2 are DFQATT and SNEGSKA (reference sequence). The CDR3 DNA follows: TGCAGTGCTGGCCTTTGGGGTCCCGTGACTTACGAGCAGTACTTC. Protein product: CSAGLWGPVTYEQYF.

In its sample, this clonotype was seen a few times. The rearrangement uses TRBV4-2 and TRBJ1-1, with TRBD1 matching 9 bases. Trimming removed 4 bases from V and 0 bases from J; junction bases left unmatched: 15. Germline CDR1 and CDR2: LGHNA and YNFKEQ. The CDR3 sequence is 19 residues long. The CDR3 DNA reads as TGTGCCAGCAGCCGCGAAACAGGGGGCCGTAATCGAATGAACACTGAAGCTTTCTTT. Its translation: CASSRETGGRNRMNTEAFF.

This clonotype was seen at least ten times. V gene TRBV18 combines with J gene TRBJ1-6, with TRBD1 matching over 11 bases. The CDR3 runs 15 residues. The V gene end was trimmed by 3 bases and the J gene end by 9 bases; junction bases not matched to a gene: 4. Germline values: CDR1 KGHSH, CDR2 LQKENI. CDR3 amino acids: CASSPGQGATSPLHF. CDR3 in DNA: TGTGCCAGCTCACCCGGACAGGGGGCAACTTCACCCCTCCACTTT.

The chain links TRBV9 to TRBJ1-4; D unclear. Looked up from germline, CDR1 is SGDLS and CDR2 is YYNGEE. V dropped 2 bases and J dropped 1 base, with 6 bases sitting between them. CDR3 size: 14 residues. Here the CDR3 DNA reads TGTGCCAGCAGCGTCGGGGTAACTAATGAAAAACTGTTTTTT. Protein sequence: CASSVGVTNEKLFF.

This sequence joins TRBV7-9 and TRBJ1-4; D is uncertain. V lost 3 bases and J 7 bases, leaving 18 bases between the germline ends. Germline values: CDR1 SEHNR, CDR2 FQNEAQ (reference sequence). The CDR3 has 16 amino acids. CDR3 residues: CASSFPTAVGLEKLFF. In DNA form, the CDR3 reads TGTGCCAGCAGCTTTCCGACTGCAGTCGGTCTTGAAAAACTGTTTTTT.

There are many counts of this clonotype. As DNA, the CDR3 is TGTGCCTGTACAGGGAGTTACACCGGGGAGCTGTTTTTT. It translates to CACTGSYTGELFF. The chain recombines TRBV30 with TRBJ2-2, with D perhaps TRBD1 (6 bases). This CDR3 region has 13 residues. Trimming stripped 6 bases from V and 3 bases from J, with 11 bases between. Germline-derived CDR1 and CDR2 are GTSNPN and SVGIG (reference sequence).

This clonotype was seen ten or more times. The V gene is TRBV2, the J gene TRBJ1-4, with D maybe TRBD1 (5 bases). The ends were cut back, 6 bases at V and 8 bases at J, with 13 bases in the middle. Germline V lookup: CDR1 SNHLY, CDR2 FYNNEI. The CDR3 covers 13 residues. CDR3 in DNA: TGTGCCAGCAGCAGGGAGAGGCGGGAAAAACTGTTTTTT. Amino acids: CASSRERREKLFF.

This clonotype has a count of ten or more. This rearrangement joins TRBV28 to TRBJ2-1, with 7 bases fitting TRBD2. Germline CDR1 MDHEN, CDR2 SYDVKM. Trimming took 2 bases from V and 14 from J; bases not matched to a gene: 6. The CDR3 extends over 12 amino acids. CDR3 loop: CASSLRTRREFF. The CDR3 DNA reads TGTGCCAGCAGTTTAAGGACTAGACGAGAGTTCTTC.

This clonotype has ten or more counts. The chain carries TRBV9 and TRBJ1-1; TRBD1 is a possible D gene (6 bases). V lost 4 bases and J 0 bases, leaving 13 bases between the germline ends. The germline V gene has CDR1 SGDLS and CDR2 YYNGEE. The CDR3 extends over 15 amino acids. CDR3: CASSLYGQMNTEAFF. The CDR3 DNA follows: TGTGCCAGCAGCTTATATGGACAGATGAACACTGAAGCTTTCTTT.

This clonotype was detected ten times or more. The CDR3 DNA reads as TGTGCCAGCAGCCGGGCCAGCCAAGAGACCCAGTACTTC. The encoded protein is CASSRASQETQYF. The chain couples TRBV7-3 to TRBJ2-5; D call uncertain. The ends were cut back, 5 bases at V and 1 base at J, with 8 bases in the middle. The CDR3 extends over 13 amino acids. Germline V CDR1 and CDR2: SGHTA, FQGTGA.

This clonotype was recorded at least ten times. The rearrangement uses TRBV28 and TRBJ2-3; D is unresolved. The CDR3 spans 15 residues. Deletions cut 3 bases from V and 3 bases from J, with 13 bases between. CDR1 and CDR2 from the germline V gene are MDHEN and SYDVKM. The CDR3 region has the DNA TGTGCCAGCAGTTTGAGGTTAGACGGTACAGATACGCAGTATTTT. This gives the protein CASSLRLDGTDTQYF.

This clonotype was detected ten times or more. The V and J genes are TRBV30 and TRBJ2-7; D is perhaps TRBD2 (7 bases). Germline lookup yields CDR1 GTSNPN and CDR2 SVGIG (reference sequence). The CDR3 extends over 12 amino acids. Trimming removed 4 bases at V and 5 bases at J, with 12 bases between. CDR3 nucleotide sequence: TGTGCCTGGAATTCCGGGGGGCACGAGCAGTACTTC. Translated, it gives CAWNSGGHEQYF.